In its sample, the clone carrying this T cell receptor (beta chain) was seen many times. The antigen is undetermined. The data belong to a study of early T cells in non-severe SARS-CoV-2 infection. Study overall: Sequenced bulk RNA came from whole blood that was unsorted, and chains were unpaired.

Study results and limitations: VDJdb matching favored anti-spike CD8 responses, missing private and CD4 specificities.

This CDR3 is 16 amino acids long. Germline loops: CDR1 SGHRS, CDR2 YFSETQ. V was pared by 1 base and J by 4 bases, with 7 bases of the junction left unmatched. Separate cDNA molecules each had unique molecular identifiers attached to them. MiXCR, run by TCRdb on the 5' RACE reads, gives a single entry per CDR3 protein. The data contain roughly 64,000 distinct CDR3 sequences, less than 9.5% of them singletons. V is TRBV5-1 and J is TRBJ2-2, with 7 nucleotides matching TRBD2. The source was whole blood, collected at baseline. The TCR originated in an adult who was a healthcare worker with PCR-confirmed SARS-CoV-2 infection or an uninfected control (not recorded which). The CDR3 nucleotides read TGCGCCAGCAGCTTGCCGGGGGGTATGGTCACCGGGGAGCTGTTTTTT. Amino acids: CASSLPGGMVTGELFF. The full variable domain, its missing parts supplied by reference TRBV5-1 and TRBJ2-2, is KAGVTQTPRYLIKTRGQQVTLSCSPISGHRSVSWYQQTPGQGLQFLFEYFSETQRNKGNFPGRFSGRQFSNSRSEMNVSTLELGDSALYLCASSLPGGMVTGELFFGEGSRLTVL.